This T cell receptor (beta chain) was sequenced in a study of blood T cell repertoires in COVID-19. Study information: Samples representing acute and convalescent COVID-19 were sourced from the United States, Italy and Spain. Sample material is recorded as cDNA or gDNA derived from T cells, B-cell-depleted T cells, or PBMCs.

Germline V CDR1 and CDR2: LNHDA, SQIVND (reference sequence). The CDR3 sequence is 17 residues long. Trimming pared 4 bases from V and 0 bases from J, leaving 13 bases between. Study processing details: By means of reference gene primer amplification, nucleated cell counts were estimated. Only in-frame clones appear in the TCRdb table, and some are missing; sequencing was by immunoSEQ multiplex PCR. V and J calls and clone size are given by that table; D and trimming were obtained from the DNA. The table shows about 280,000 clones, with 83% occurring only once. This sequence originates from a woman aged 50 to 65 who had recovered from COVID-19. This chain uses TRBV19 with TRBJ1-6; D remains unclear. Source material: peripheral blood. CDR3 amino acids: CASSNPTSSSYNSPLHF. The DNA for the CDR3 is TGTGCCAGTAGTAACCCCACCTCGAGCTCCTATAATTCACCCCTCCACTTT.